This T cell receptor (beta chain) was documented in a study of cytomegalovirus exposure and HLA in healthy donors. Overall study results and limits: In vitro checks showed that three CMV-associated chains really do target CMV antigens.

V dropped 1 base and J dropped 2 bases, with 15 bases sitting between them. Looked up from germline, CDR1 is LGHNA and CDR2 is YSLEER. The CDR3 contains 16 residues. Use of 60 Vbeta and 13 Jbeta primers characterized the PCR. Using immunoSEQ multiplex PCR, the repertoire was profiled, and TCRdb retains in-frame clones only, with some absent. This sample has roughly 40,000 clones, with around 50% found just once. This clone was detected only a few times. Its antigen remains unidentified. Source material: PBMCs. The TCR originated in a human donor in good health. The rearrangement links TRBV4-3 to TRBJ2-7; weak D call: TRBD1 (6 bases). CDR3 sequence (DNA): TGCGCCAGCAGCCAAGCCCTGGGACATACCACCTACGAGCAGTACTTC. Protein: CASSQALGHTTYEQYF.